The clone carrying this T cell receptor beta chain has ten or more counts. This entry belongs to a study of human T cells and chemical hapten exposure. Under the authors' procedure: A per-sample median of approximately 100,000 TCRs was observed, with a range of roughly 20,000 to 750,000. One entry per CDR3 protein, called by TCRdb with MiXCR from the RACE reads. TCRdb assigned the V and J calls; the authors' analysis was not used. The data show roughly 46,000 distinct CDR3 sequences, about 4.8% seen once. The ends were cut back, 6 bases at V and 6 bases at J, with 21 bases in the middle. Germline V lookup: CDR1 SGHVS, CDR2 FNYEAQ. The CDR3 extends over 16 amino acids. Time point specified: healthy volunteer bleed at 2 weeks. Total RNA was extracted from unfractionated whole blood.

The chain couples TRBV7-6 to TRBJ2-1, with TRBD1 as a possible D gene (5 bases). Sequencing was carried out using whole blood. The receptor was derived from a human donor in good health. Some clones in this sample may be carry-over from other donors' samples. CDR3 residues: CASRALGQGPSNEQFF. The DNA of the CDR3 is TGTGCCAGCAGAGCCCTCGGCCAGGGCCCATCCAATGAGCAGTTCTTC.